This passage covers 27 T cell receptor beta chains from one sample sequenced in a study of post-analysis software for immune sequencing data. Study-level points and caveats: In patients, about five TRBV segments were more frequent than in controls, with TRBV5-6, TRBV5-1 and TRBV20-1 among them.

Antigen specificity for these receptors is unknown. Unique molecular identifiers were carried by the TCR beta cDNA libraries. TCRdb independently ran MiXCR on the PCR reads; one entry per CDR3 protein. Of approximately 400,000 distinct CDR3 sequences in the sample, less than 40% are singletons; the top ten hold around an eighth. Specimen: blood. These TCRs come from a girl aged 5-17 years with multiple sclerosis.

This clonotype was detected only a few times. The V gene is TRBV28, the J gene TRBJ2-7, with a weak D call TRBD2 (5 bases). The germline V and J ends were trimmed by 10 bases and 0 bases, with 25 bases remaining between them. Per the germline V gene, CDR1 is MDHEN and CDR2 is SYDVKM. The CDR3 is 17 amino acids. CDR3 in amino acids: CATSQHPGERFSYEQYF. In DNA form, the CDR3 reads TGTGCCACAAGCCAGCACCCCGGGGAGCGGTTCTCCTACGAGCAGTACTTC.

The chain employs TRBV7-9 and TRBJ2-3, with a tentative D call TRBD2 (6 bases). V lost 10 bases and J 2 bases, leaving 22 bases between the germline ends. CDR1 and CDR2 (germline): SEHNR, FQNEAQ (reference sequence). This CDR3 is built from 16 residues. CDR3 sequence (DNA): TGTGCCACCTTAGCGGTCAACCTCTCCCTCACAGATACGCAGTATTTT. It encodes CATLAVNLSLTDTQYF.

J is TRBJ2-6 and V is TRBV7-3, with 13 positions matching TRBD2. The V gene's germline CDR1 is SGHTA and CDR2 FQGTGA. The CDR3 spans 19 residues. V lost 1 base and J lost 0; bases outside the gene matches: 3. This chain's CDR3 is CASSLRLAGGSSGANVLTF. DNA for the CDR3: TGTGCCAGCAGCTTAAGACTAGCGGGGGGCTCCTCTGGGGCCAACGTCCTGACTTTC. The whole variable domain, filled in from reference TRBV7-3 and TRBJ2-6, reads GAGVSQTPSNKVTEKGKYVELRCDPISGHTALYWYRQSLGQGPEFLIYFQGTGAADDSGLPNDRFFAVRPEGSVSTLKIQRTERGDSAVYLCASSLRLAGGSSGANVLTFGAGSRLTVL.

This clonotype occurred a few times. J is TRBJ2-3 and V is TRBV11-2, with D possibly being TRBD2 (7 bases). Between the trimmed V and J ends, which lost 5 bases and 2 bases, there was a span of 20 bases. The CDR3 totals 17 residues. Germline-derived CDR1 and CDR2 are SGHAT and FQNNGV. The CDR3 protein is CASSRGWRGGLTDTQYF. The CDR3 bases are TGTGCCAGCAGCCGGGGGTGGAGGGGGGGGCTCACAGATACGCAGTATTTT.

This clonotype was seen more than once but under ten times. The V and J genes are TRBV3-1 and TRBJ1-1; D might be TRBD1 (6 bases). V was clipped by 0 bases and J by 1 base, with 15 bases between them. Per the germline V gene, CDR1 is LGHDT and CDR2 is YNNKEL (reference sequence). The CDR3 is 17 residues long. The CDR3 DNA reads as TGTGCCAGCAGCCAAGACCGACCGGGACAAACGAACACTGAAGCTTTCTTT. Amino acid sequence: CASSQDRPGQTNTEAFF.

The chain recombines TRBV30 with TRBJ1-6; TRBD1 matches at 8 bases. Germline trimming cut 2 bases from V and 8 bases from J; bases unmatched to any gene: 5. The CDR3 sequence is 14 residues long. In germline, CDR1 is GTSNPN, CDR2 SVGIG (reference sequence). CDR3 in amino acids: CAWSFGTGDSPLHF. Here the CDR3 DNA reads TGTGCCTGGAGTTTTGGGACAGGCGATTCACCCCTCCACTTT.

V gene TRBV6-2 or TRBV6-3 combines with J gene TRBJ2-3, with D possibly TRBD2 on 5 matching bases. The CDR3 has 15 amino acids. CDR1 is MNHEY, CDR2 SVGEGT, per germline. V was clipped by 6 bases and J by 3 bases, with 16 bases between them. The chain's CDR3 is CASRAHGVRTDTQYF. In DNA form, the CDR3 reads TGTGCCAGCAGGGCCCACGGGGTCCGGACAGATACGCAGTATTTT.

The V and J genes are TRBV7-9 and TRBJ1-5, with D possibly being TRBD1 (5 bases). This CDR3 has 14 residues. Trimming took 5 bases from V and 5 from J, leaving 13 bases between them. The germline CDR1 and CDR2 sequences are SEHNR and FQNEAQ (reference sequence). The CDR3 bases are TGTGCCAGCAGCCCGGACACAAGCTATCAGCCCCAGCATTTT. As protein: CASSPDTSYQPQHF. Full variable domain (remainder filled in from reference TRBV7-9 and TRBJ1-5): DTGVSQNPRHKITKRGQNVTFRCDPISEHNRLYWYRQTLGQGPEFLTYFQNEAQLEKSRLLSDRFSAERPKGSFSTLEIQRTEQGDSAMYLCASSPDTSYQPQHFGDGTRLSIL.

The V call is TRBV19, the J call TRBJ2-1, with 9 nucleotides matching TRBD1. V dropped 4 bases and J dropped 5; count of bases not matched to a gene: 3. CDR3 length: 14 amino acids. Germline loops: CDR1 LNHDA, CDR2 SQIVND (reference sequence). The CDR3 sequence is CASSRWTGDNEQFF. CDR3 nucleotide sequence: TGTGCCAGTAGTAGGTGGACAGGGGACAATGAGCAGTTCTTC. Full variable domain (remainder filled in from reference TRBV19 and TRBJ2-1): DGGITQSPKYLFRKEGQNVTLSCEQNLNHDAMYWYRQDPGQGLRLIYYSQIVNDFQKGDIAEGYSVSREKKESFPLTVTSAQKNPTAFYLCASSRWTGDNEQFFGPGTRLTVL.

This chain joins TRBV5-1 and TRBJ2-5, with D maybe TRBD1 (5 bases). The DNA end lines up better with TRBJ2-7; the J call may be wrong. Germline values: CDR1 SGHRS, CDR2 YFSETQ. This CDR3 is built from 13 residues. CDR3 sequence (DNA): TGCGCCAGCAGCCCTCAGACAGAGTACGAGCAGTACTTC. It specifies CASSPQTEYEQYF.

V and J are TRBV11-1 and TRBJ2-7, with 7 bases fitting TRBD1. The length of the CDR3 is 21 residues. V shed 5 bases, J shed 1 base, and the junction held 26 bases outside the gene matches. Germline-derived CDR1 and CDR2 are SGHAT and FQDESV (reference sequence). The CDR3 sequence is CASSQTGWDSSSSYKSYEQYF. In DNA form, the CDR3 reads TGTGCCAGCAGCCAGACAGGGTGGGACAGCAGTTCCTCCTATAAATCCTACGAGCAGTACTTC.

The chain employs TRBV6-1 and TRBJ2-5; 14 bases are shared with TRBD2. The germline V gene encodes CDR1 MNHNS and CDR2 SASEGT. The CDR3 extends over 16 amino acids. V lost 2 bases and J lost 5; bases outside the gene matches: 4. CDR3 nucleotides: TGTGCCAGCAGTGAATGGACTAGCGGGGGGTTTGAGACCCAGTACTTC. It is translated as CASSEWTSGGFETQYF.

The chain carries TRBV4-1 and TRBJ1-1; tentative D call: TRBD1 (6 bases). The CDR3 contains 13 residues. CDR1 is MGHRA, CDR2 YSYEKL, per germline. The V gene lost 8 bases and the J gene lost 5 bases, with 15 bases spanning the gap. This chain's CDR3 is CASRGGEGTEAFF. The CDR3 coding sequence is TGCGCCAGCCGAGGGGGTGAGGGAACTGAAGCTTTCTTT.

This chain connects TRBV20-1 to TRBJ1-1; D might be TRBD1 (6 bases). The CDR3 totals 13 residues. The V end lost 4 bases, the J end lost 0 bases, and 9 bases lay between the germline ends. Germline V lookup: CDR1 DFQATT, CDR2 SNEGSKA (reference sequence). This chain's CDR3 is CSANRDMNTEAFF. The CDR3, as DNA: TGCAGTGCTAACAGGGACATGAACACTGAAGCTTTCTTT.

V and J are TRBV9 and TRBJ2-1; D possibly corresponds to TRBD2 (5 bases). The length of the CDR3 is 15 residues. With 0 bases removed from V and 4 bases from J, the gap between germline ends came to 11 bases. CDR1 SGDLS and CDR2 YYNGEE come from the germline V gene. CDR3 loop: CASSVAADWYNEQFF. The CDR3 nucleotides are TGTGCCAGCAGCGTAGCGGCGGACTGGTACAATGAGCAGTTCTTC.

The CDR3 reads CSVVTGYEAFF. The CDR3 DNA reads TGCAGCGTTGTGACAGGCTATGAAGCTTTCTTT. This sequence joins TRBV29-1 and TRBJ1-1; D is possibly TRBD1 (6 bases). V lost 4 bases, J lost 7 bases, and 10 bases lay in between. This CDR3 comprises 11 residues. The germline CDR1 and CDR2 sequences are SQVTM and ANQGSEA.

Only a few counts were recorded for this clonotype. The chain employs TRBV4-3 and TRBJ2-3; 12 bases map to TRBD2. Germline values: CDR1 LGHNA, CDR2 YSLEER. The CDR3 extends over 19 amino acids. V gave up 0 bases and J gave up 4 bases; unmatched junction bases: 11. DNA of the CDR3: TGCGCCAGCAGCCAAGAATCGGGACTAGCGGGCTACCCACCAGATACGCAGTATTTT. It encodes CASSQESGLAGYPPDTQYF.

This chain uses TRBV5-1 with TRBJ2-2; 10 nucleotides agree with TRBD2. The CDR3 length is 16 residues. The J segment lost 3 bases and the V segment lost 3 bases, leaving 5 bases of the junction unmatched. The germline V gene encodes CDR1 SGHRS and CDR2 YFSETQ. For the CDR3, the DNA is TGCGCCAGCAGCTCTACCGGGACTAGCGACACCGGGGAGCTGTTTTTT. It encodes CASSSTGTSDTGELFF.

The chain links TRBV7-2 to TRBJ2-4; 11 nucleotides line up with TRBD1. The CDR3 runs to 15 residues. Trimming removed 5 bases from V and 13 bases from J; junction bases left unmatched: 13. The V gene's germline CDR1 is SGHTA and CDR2 FQGNSA. The CDR3, as DNA: TGTGCCAGCAGCGCAACCGGGACAGGGGGAGAAGAGCAGTACTTC. Translation gives CASSATGTGGEEQYF. The full variable domain, completed using reference TRBV7-2 and TRBJ2-4, is GAGVSQSPSNKVTEKGKDVELRCDPISGHTALYWYRQSLGQGLEFLIYFQGNSAPDKSGLPSDRFSAERTGGSVSTLTIQRTQQEDSAVYLCASSATGTGGEEQYFGAGTRLSVL.

The V call is TRBV4-1, the J call TRBJ2-7, with 8 bases fitting TRBD1. The CDR3 has 16 residues. Losses at the gene ends were 0 bases for V and 2 bases for J; bases not matched to a gene: 6. Germline CDR1 is MGHRA and CDR2 is YSYEKL. CDR3 nucleotide sequence: TGCGCCAGCAGCCAAGAGAGTGGACAGGGCGCCTACGAGCAGTACTTC. Translation: CASSQESGQGAYEQYF.

J is TRBJ1-2 and V is TRBV12-3 or TRBV12-4, with 9 bases fitting TRBD1. Unmatched junction bases numbered 6, after V lost 4 bases and J lost 6 bases. The CDR3 length is 14 residues. Here the CDR3 reads CASSSADRGDGYTF. CDR3 bases: TGTGCCAGCAGTTCTGCGGACAGGGGAGATGGCTACACCTTC.

The V gene is TRBV20-1, the J gene TRBJ1-2; 7 bases fit TRBD1. J gave up 3 bases and V 0 bases, and 7 bases lay outside the gene matches. This CDR3 region has 15 residues. Germline CDR1 DFQATT, CDR2 SNEGSKA (reference sequence). The DNA for the CDR3 is TGCAGTGCTAGAGATCGGAGACAGGGAGACTATGGCTACACCTTC. Translation gives CSARDRRQGDYGYTF.

This clonotype was found a few times. V is TRBV6-4 and J is TRBJ1-2; maybe TRBD1 (5 bases). CDR1 is MRHNA, CDR2 SNTAGT, per germline. The V end was cut by 2 bases, the J end by 4 bases, with 11 bases between. The CDR3 loop spans 14 amino acids. The CDR3 bases are TGTGCCAGCAGTGACAGGGGAGGCGGCTATGGCTACACCTTC. Its protein is CASSDRGGGYGYTF.

This chain uses TRBV5-1 with TRBJ1-1, with D maybe TRBD1 (5 bases). Germline assignment: CDR1 SGHRS and CDR2 YFSETQ. V was trimmed by 3 bases and J by 5 bases, leaving 17 bases between them. The CDR3 length is 15 residues. The CDR3 coding sequence is TGCGCCAGCAGCTCCTTTCAGGGTGGGGGTACTGAAGCTTTCTTT. Encoded protein: CASSSFQGGGTEAFF.

The chain recombines TRBV15 with TRBJ2-1; TRBD2 matches 7 bases. Germline V gene data show CDR1 as LNHNV and CDR2 as YYDKDF (reference sequence). V shed 9 bases, J shed 8 bases, and the junction held 16 bases outside the gene matches. There are 15 residues in the CDR3. CDR3 DNA: TGTGCCACGAGTAACTTCCGCGGGGGAAGGGATGAGCAGTTCTTC. Amino acid sequence: CATSNFRGGRDEQFF.

This sequence joins TRBV15 and TRBJ2-7; 10 positions agree with TRBD2. The CDR3 is 14 amino acids. The germline V gene encodes CDR1 LNHNV and CDR2 YYDKDF (reference sequence). Losses at the gene ends were 3 bases for V and 3 bases for J; bases not matched to a gene: 2. The CDR3 loop is CATSRSGGGYEQYF. The CDR3 bases are TGTGCCACCAGCAGGAGCGGGGGGGGCTACGAGCAGTACTTC.

This clonotype was observed at least ten times. This chain joins TRBV5-1 and TRBJ2-7; 9 nucleotides match TRBD1. Germline V gives CDR1 SGHRS, CDR2 YFSETQ. The V gene end was trimmed by 2 bases and the J gene end by 4 bases; junction bases not matched to a gene: 7. The CDR3 length is 15 residues. CDR3 residues: CASSLSTGGLYEQYF. DNA for the CDR3: TGCGCCAGCAGCTTATCTACAGGGGGCTTGTACGAGCAGTACTTC.